This T cell receptor beta chain was retrieved from a study of T cell responses to AZD1222 COVID-19 vaccine. Study findings and constraints: Vaccine-associated CD4 TCRs ranged over spike, dominating at 160-218 and 743-854. Nearly half of unique spike-specific TCRs reportedly avoided B.1.351 and B.1.1.7 mutated regions. It should be noted that donors were predominantly white British and more often female, and clonal diversity was possibly underestimated.

Assay: immunoSEQ multiplex PCR; the TCRdb copy retains only in-frame clones and omits some. The profile shows roughly 180,000 clones, 90% to 95% of them singletons. Second-dose groups at about 4 or about 12 weeks were pooled. Concerning this clone: Its cognate antigen is unknown.

The sequences come from peripheral blood, collected 28 days after the second AZD1222 dose. The sequence was collected from an adult who received the AZD1222 COVID-19 vaccine.

CDR3 region: CASSQDWKLSPLHF. The DNA for the CDR3 is TGTGCCAGCAGCCAAGATTGGAAACTTTCACCCCTCCACTTT. This chain joins TRBV14 and TRBJ1-6; unclear D gene. The CDR3 is 14 residues long. Looked up from germline, CDR1 is SGHDN and CDR2 is FVKESK. V gave up 0 bases and J gave up 9 bases, with 9 bases separating them.